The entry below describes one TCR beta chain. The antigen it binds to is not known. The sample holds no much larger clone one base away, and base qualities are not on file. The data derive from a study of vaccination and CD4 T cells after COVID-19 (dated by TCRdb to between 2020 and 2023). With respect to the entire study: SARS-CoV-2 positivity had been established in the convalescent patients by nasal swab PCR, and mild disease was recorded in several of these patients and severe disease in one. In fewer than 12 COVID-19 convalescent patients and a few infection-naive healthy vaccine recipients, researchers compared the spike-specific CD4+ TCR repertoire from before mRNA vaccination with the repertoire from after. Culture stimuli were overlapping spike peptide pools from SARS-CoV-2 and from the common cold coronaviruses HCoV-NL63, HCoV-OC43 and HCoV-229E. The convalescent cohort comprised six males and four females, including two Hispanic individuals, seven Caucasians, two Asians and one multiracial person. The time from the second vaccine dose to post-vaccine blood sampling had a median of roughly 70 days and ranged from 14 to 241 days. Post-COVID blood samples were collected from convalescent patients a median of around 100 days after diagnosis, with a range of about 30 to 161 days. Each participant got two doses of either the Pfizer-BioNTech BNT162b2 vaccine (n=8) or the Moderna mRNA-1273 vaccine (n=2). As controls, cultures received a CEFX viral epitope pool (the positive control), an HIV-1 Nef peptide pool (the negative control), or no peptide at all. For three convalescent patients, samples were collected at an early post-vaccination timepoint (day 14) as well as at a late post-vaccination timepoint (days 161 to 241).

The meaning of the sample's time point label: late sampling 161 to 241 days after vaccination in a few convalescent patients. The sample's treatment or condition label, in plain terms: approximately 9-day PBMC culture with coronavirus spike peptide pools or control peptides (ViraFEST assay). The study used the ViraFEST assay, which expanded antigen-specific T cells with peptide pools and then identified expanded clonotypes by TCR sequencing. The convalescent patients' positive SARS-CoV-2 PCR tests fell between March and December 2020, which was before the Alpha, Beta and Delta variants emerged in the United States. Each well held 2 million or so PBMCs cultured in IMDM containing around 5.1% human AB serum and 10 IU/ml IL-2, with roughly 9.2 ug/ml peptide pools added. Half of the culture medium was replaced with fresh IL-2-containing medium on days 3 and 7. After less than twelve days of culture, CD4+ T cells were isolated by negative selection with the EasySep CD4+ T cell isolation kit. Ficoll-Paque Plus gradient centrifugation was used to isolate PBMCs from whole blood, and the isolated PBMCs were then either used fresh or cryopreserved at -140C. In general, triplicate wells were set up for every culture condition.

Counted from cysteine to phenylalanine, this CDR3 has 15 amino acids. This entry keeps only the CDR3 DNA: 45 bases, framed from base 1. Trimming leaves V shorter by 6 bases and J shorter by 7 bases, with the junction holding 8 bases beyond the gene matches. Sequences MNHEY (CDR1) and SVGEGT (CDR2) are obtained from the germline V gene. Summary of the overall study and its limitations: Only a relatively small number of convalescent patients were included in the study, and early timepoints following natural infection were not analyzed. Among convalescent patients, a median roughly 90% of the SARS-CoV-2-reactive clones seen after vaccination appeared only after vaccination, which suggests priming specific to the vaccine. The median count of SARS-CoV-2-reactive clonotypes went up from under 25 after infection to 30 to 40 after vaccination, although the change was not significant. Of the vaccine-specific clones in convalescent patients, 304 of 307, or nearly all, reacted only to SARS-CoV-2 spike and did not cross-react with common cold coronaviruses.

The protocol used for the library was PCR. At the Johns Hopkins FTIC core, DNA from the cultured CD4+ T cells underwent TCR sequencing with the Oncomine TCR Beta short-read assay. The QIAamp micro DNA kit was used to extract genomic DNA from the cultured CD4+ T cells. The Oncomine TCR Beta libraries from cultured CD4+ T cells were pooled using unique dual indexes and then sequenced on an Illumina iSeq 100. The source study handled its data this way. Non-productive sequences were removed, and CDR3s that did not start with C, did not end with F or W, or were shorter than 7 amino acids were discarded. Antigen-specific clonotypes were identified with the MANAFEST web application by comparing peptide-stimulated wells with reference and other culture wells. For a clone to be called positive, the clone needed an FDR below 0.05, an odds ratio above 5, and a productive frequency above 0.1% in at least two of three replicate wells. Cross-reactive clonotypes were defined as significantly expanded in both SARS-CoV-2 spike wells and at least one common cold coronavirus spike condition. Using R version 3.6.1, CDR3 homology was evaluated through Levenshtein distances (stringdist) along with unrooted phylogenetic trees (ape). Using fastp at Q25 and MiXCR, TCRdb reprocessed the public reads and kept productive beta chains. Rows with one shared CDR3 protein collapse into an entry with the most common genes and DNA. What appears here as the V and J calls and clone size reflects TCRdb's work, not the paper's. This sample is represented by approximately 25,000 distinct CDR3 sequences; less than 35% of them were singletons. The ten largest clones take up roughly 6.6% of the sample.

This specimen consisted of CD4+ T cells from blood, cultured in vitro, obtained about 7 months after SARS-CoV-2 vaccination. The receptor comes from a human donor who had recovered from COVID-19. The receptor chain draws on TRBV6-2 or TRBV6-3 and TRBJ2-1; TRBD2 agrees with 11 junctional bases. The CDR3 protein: CASRQLAGALNEQFF. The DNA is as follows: TGTGCCAGCAGGCAACTAGCGGGAGCCCTTAATGAGCAGTTCTTC.